The rows below give T cell receptor beta chains drawn from one sample of a study of T cells in tumors after PD-1 blockade. Sequenced by immunoSEQ multiplex PCR; TCRdb stores in-frame clones only, minus some. The repertoire holds some 66,000 clones, with approximately 74% as singletons. The sequencing used PBMCs, collected after anti-PD-1 treatment. These receptors originate from a human donor with basal cell carcinoma. The conserved cysteine and the conserved F or W are not part of the CDR3 here. Not all rows give a size; the values are once, few, many and, for expanded clones, a class.

clone size	J gene	V gene	CDR3 protein
-	TRBJ1-2	TRBV7-9	ASSSTGTANNYGYT
once	TRBJ1-2	TRBV19	ASSIKQETYGYT
-	TRBJ1-1	TRBV5-1	ASSRRQLNTEAF
-	TRBJ2-2	TRBV5-4	ASSLRYGKNTGELF
once	TRBJ2-1	TRBV6-5	ASTQGHEQF
-	TRBJ2-1	TRBV6-4	ASSDPGTGGAVDEQF
-	TRBJ2-3	TRBV5-1	ASSLASGGTDTQY
few	TRBJ2-3	TRBV14	ASSQDRGPDTQY
few	TRBJ1-4	TRBV14	ASSQRGGGPTNEKLF
-	TRBJ1-1	TRBV3-1/TRBV3-2	ASSQEALGEAEAF
few	TRBJ2-5	TRBV27	AISGGAGETQY
-	TRBJ1-2	TRBV28	ATEAVPGHGYT
-	TRBJ2-5	TRBV10-2	ASSGLAGGYTQETQY
once	TRBJ2-2	TRBV7-2	ASSLVGPGELF
-	TRBJ2-5	TRBV18	ASSEGGETQY
-	TRBJ2-1	TRBV10-3	AISEPQDRATYNEQF
-	TRBJ2-5	TRBV6-5	ASIRTSISQETQY
few	TRBJ1-4	TRBV28	ASSSRGLGEKLF
few	TRBJ2-3	TRBV6-6	ASSLLGTSGDATDTQY
-	TRBJ2-1	TRBV2	ASSLSGGPYNEQF
-	TRBJ1-1	TRBV18	ASSQITGGEAF
-	TRBJ2-2	TRBV6-5	ASSTFIASTGELF
-	TRBJ2-2	TRBV12-3/TRBV12-4	ASSLDTGELF
-	TRBJ1-1	TRBV19	ASHRRSNTEAF
-	TRBJ1-4	TRBV5-4	ASSQSQGVDEKLF
few	TRBJ1-2	TRBV5-6	ASSPGQGLSGYT
-	TRBJ2-1	TRBV29-1	SGRGASRGDDEQF
-	TRBJ2-7	TRBV2	ASSQDRLNEQY
few	TRBJ1-2	TRBV5-6	ASSLVGTGGYGYT
-	TRBJ1-2	TRBV5-6	ASSLDMDPNYGYT
-	TRBJ1-2	TRBV5-5	ASNSGAGNYGYT
-	TRBJ2-5	TRBV9	ASSVDTSRGRAQY
-	TRBJ1-6	TRBV7-2	ASSLGGTVPLH
-	TRBJ1-1	TRBV6-1	ASSDRVHTEAF
once	TRBJ2-3	TRBV4-1	ASSHGQGFTDTQY
once	TRBJ2-2	TRBV2	ASRGQGGWSGELF
-	TRBJ2-1	TRBV7-2	ASSSPLSSYNEQF
-	TRBJ2-5	TRBV28	ASSFRKHQETQY
-	TRBJ1-5	TRBV19	ASSIPGQSNQPQH
-	TRBJ2-3	TRBV5-1	ASSLAERGTDTQY
-	TRBJ1-5	TRBV2	ASRMGPGSNQPQH
-	TRBJ1-1	TRBV5-6	ASSLFRGMEVAF
-	TRBJ1-6	TRBV5-1	ASSLDTGRNSPLH
-	TRBJ2-5	TRBV19	ANPGQGKETQY
-	TRBJ1-4	TRBV10-3	AIGENEKLF
-	TRBJ2-1	TRBV21-1	ASSPPGQGNNEQF
-	TRBJ1-1	TRBV28	ASSKGGLNTEAF
few	TRBJ1-6	TRBV19	ASSLEPGQGLKVSPLH
few	TRBJ1-2	TRBV6-5	ASSPEQGAYGYT
-	TRBJ2-5	TRBV12-3/TRBV12-4	ASRTIRRETQY
-	TRBJ2-5	TRBV7-2	ASSPGLAGEKTQY
-	TRBJ1-4	TRBV5-6	ASSLTITGGAKEKLF
-	TRBJ1-1	TRBV6-4	ASSTQMNTEAF
-	TRBJ1-5	TRBV5-5	ASSSQGFGNQPQH
-	TRBJ2-1	TRBV7-9	ASSLAGLAYNEQF